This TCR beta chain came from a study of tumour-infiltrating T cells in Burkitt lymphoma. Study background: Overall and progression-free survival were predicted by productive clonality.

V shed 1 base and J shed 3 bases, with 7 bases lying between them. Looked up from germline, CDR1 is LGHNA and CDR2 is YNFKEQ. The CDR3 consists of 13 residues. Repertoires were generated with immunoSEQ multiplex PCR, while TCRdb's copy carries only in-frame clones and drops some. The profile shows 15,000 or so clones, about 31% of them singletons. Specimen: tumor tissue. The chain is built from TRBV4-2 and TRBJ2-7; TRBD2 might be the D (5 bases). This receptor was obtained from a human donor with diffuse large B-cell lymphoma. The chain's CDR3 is CASSQVLGYEQYF. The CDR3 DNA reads TGTGCCAGCAGCCAAGTACTAGGCTACGAGCAGTACTTC.